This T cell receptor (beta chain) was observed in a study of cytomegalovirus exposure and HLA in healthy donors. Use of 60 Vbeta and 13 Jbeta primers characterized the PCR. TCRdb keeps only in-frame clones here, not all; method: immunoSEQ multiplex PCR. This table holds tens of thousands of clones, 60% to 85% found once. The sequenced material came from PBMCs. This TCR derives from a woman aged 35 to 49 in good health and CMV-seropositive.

The CDR3 bases are TGTGCCAGCAGTCTTCGCCGTAGGGAGTCCTACGAGCAGTACTTC. Amino acids: CASSLRRRESYEQYF. V usage is TRBV6-5 and J usage is TRBJ2-7; tentative D call: TRBD2 (5 bases). Germline V gene lookup returns CDR1 MNHEY and CDR2 SVGAGI. Trimming removed 5 bases from V and 1 base from J, with 15 bases in between. CDR3 size: 15 residues.